This TCR beta chain was obtained from a study of blood T cell repertoires in COVID-19. Profiled with immunoSEQ multiplex PCR; TCRdb holds only in-frame clones, not every one. The sample holds approximately 210,000 clones; roughly nine tenths are singletons and the top ten take about 2.2%. Trimming cost V 4 bases and J 2 bases, with 16 bases left between them. The CDR3 totals 16 residues. Germline CDR1 and CDR2: SGDLS and YYNGEE. The rearrangement joins TRBV9 to TRBJ1-3; tentatively, D is TRBD1 (6 bases). The source material was PBMCs or T cells enriched from blood (not recorded which). This TCR was recovered from a woman in her 30s who had recovered from COVID-19. The CDR3 DNA follows: TGTGCCAGCAGCCCAAGGGGGGGCCTGGCTGGAAACACCATATATTTT. Translating gives CASSPRGGLAGNTIYF.